The clone carrying this TCR beta chain has just one count. The antigen remains unidentified. Cells sorted as Tregs were CD4+, CD25+ and CD127-/low. General study results and limits: Whole repertoires were not studied in the larger cohort, only one V-J beta rearrangement. Tumor Tregs overlapped most with tumor, then blood, naive CD4+ cells.

Full-length variable regions came from constant-region reverse primers plus semi-nested Nested Universal Primer A PCR. TCRdb used MiXCR to reprocess the 5' RACE reads, holding one entry per CDR3 protein. The table shows tens of thousands of distinct CDR3 sequences, with 22% occurring only once. The clonotype was recovered from a female donor with breast cancer. Sequenced sample: Tregs sorted from blood.

The DNA of the CDR3 is TGCAGTGCTTGGACAGTCTCAAGCAATCAGCCCCAGCATTTT. It yields the protein CSAWTVSSNQPQHF. This rearrangement joins TRBV20-1 to TRBJ1-5, with D possibly matching TRBD1 (6 bases). Germline V gene data show CDR1 as DFQATT and CDR2 as SNEGSKA (reference sequence). This CDR3 contains 14 residues. V was shortened by 5 bases and J by 1 base, with 12 bases between the two germline ends.